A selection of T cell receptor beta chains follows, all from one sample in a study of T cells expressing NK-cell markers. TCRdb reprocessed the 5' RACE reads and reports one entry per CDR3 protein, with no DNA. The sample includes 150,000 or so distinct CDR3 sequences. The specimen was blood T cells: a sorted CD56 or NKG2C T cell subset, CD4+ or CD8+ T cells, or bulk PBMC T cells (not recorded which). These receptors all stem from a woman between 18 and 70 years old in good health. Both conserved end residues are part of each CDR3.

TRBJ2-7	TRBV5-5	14	CASSPGDMSYEQYF
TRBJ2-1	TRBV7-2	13	CASSPDINSSPFF
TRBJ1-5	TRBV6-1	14	CASRGETSNQPQHF
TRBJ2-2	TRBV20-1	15	CSARESGRGTGELFF
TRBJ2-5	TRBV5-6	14	CASSLGTSSQTQYF
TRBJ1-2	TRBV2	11	CASKPDGGYTF
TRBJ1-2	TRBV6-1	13	CASTEQGARGYTF
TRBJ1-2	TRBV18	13	CASSQGQGDGYTF
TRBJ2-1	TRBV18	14	CASLTSGTENEQFF
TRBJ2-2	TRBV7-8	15	CASSIAWPATGELFF
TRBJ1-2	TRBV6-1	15	CASRLRQGPNYGYTF
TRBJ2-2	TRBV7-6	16	CASSLAGRGYTGELFF
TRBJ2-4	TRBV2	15	CASSMGAIAKNIQYF
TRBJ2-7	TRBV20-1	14	CSALSPDRVGEQYF
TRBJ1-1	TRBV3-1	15	CASSQGPGRSTEAFF
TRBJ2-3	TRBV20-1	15	CSARDSRGSTDTQYF
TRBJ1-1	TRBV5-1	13	CASSTRQGIEAFF
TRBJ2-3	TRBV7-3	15	CASSNGQVGMDTQYF
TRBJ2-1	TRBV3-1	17	CASSKGAGGLSYNEQFF
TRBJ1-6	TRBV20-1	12	CSAQTGGPPLHF
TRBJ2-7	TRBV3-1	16	CASSREMDSLFGEQYF
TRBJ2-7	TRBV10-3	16	CAISESSSGHLYEQYF
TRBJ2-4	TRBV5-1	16	CASSLRGVLAKNIQYF
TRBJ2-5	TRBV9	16	CASSVEGRVIEETQYF
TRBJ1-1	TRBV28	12	CASSLKNTEAFF
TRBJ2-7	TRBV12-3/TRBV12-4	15	CASSPAPSGSYEQYF
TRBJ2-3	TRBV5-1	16	CASSSGLAGVADTQYF
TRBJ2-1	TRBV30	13	CAWSNAGYNEQFF
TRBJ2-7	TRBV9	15	CASSVAPSGSYEQYF
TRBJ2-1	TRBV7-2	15	CASKAGGSSYNEQFF
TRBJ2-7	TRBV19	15	CASSTLAGGPYEQYF
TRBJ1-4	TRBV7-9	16	CASSSKSGLTNEKLFF
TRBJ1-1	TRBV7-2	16	CASSLSRTGGLTEAFF
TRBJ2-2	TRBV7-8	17	CASSFVETGPNTGELFF
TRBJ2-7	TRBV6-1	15	CASTRGTGEDYEQYF
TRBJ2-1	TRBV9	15	CASSAEAGDYNEQFF
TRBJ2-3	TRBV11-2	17	CASSLGVAGGRTDTQYF
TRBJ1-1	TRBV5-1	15	CASSYFQGLDTEAFF
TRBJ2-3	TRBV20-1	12	CSGGREPDTQYF
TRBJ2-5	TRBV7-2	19	CASSLATLPLAGGQETQYF
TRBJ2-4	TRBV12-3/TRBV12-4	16	CASSLFGGRTKNIQYF
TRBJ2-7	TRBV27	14	CASSSALFPYEQYF
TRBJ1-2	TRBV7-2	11	CAGRGPYGYTF
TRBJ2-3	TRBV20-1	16	CSASLTLEHSSDTQYF
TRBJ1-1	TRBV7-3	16	CASSLIGSGGTTEAFF
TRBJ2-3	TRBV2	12	CASSATADTQYF
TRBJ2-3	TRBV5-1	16	CASSTQSSPRFDTQYF
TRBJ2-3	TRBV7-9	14	CASSLAAVWDTQYF
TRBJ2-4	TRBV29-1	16	CSVAYGSDLAKNIQYF
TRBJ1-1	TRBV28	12	CASSFYSTEAFF
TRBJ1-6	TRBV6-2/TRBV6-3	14	CASGLTGTGSPLHF